The next 18 T cell receptor beta chains were all read from a single sample in a study of blood T cell repertoires in COVID-19. Using immunoSEQ multiplex PCR, the repertoire was profiled, and TCRdb retains in-frame clones only, with some absent. The sample shows about 200,000 clones, approximately 91% of them seen only once. The sample comprised peripheral blood. The receptors come from a man younger than 35 with active or convalescent COVID-19.

The CDR3 DNA sequence: TGTGCCACCAGCAGAAGACTAGCGGGAGGGGATACGCAGTATTTT. It yields the protein CATSRRLAGGDTQYF. The chain carries TRBV15 and TRBJ2-3; 14 bases fit TRBD2. V was pared by 2 bases and J by 6 bases, with 1 base of the junction left unmatched. This CDR3 contains 15 residues. Germline V gives CDR1 LNHNV, CDR2 YYDKDF (reference sequence).

This chain uses TRBV6-5 with TRBJ1-5, with D uncertain. The V end was cut by 6 bases, the J end by 6 bases, with 18 bases between. CDR3 size: 15 residues. Germline V gives CDR1 MNHEY, CDR2 SVGAGI. The CDR3 spells CASRQTRVVGQPQHF. CDR3 bases: TGTGCCAGCAGACAAACCCGGGTAGTCGGTCAGCCCCAGCATTTT.

Comments on this clone: This specimen includes other DNA sequences encoding the same CDR3. The chain uses TRBV7-2 and TRBJ1-1; no clear D gene. Per germline, CDR1 SGHTA and CDR2 FQGNSA. The CDR3 extends over 14 amino acids. V lost 1 base to trimming and J lost 1 base, with 7 bases between them. CDR3 DNA sequence: TGTGCCAGCAGCTTAGTCGCAGGGAACACTGAAGCTTTCTTT. Encoded protein: CASSLVAGNTEAFF.

J is TRBJ1-2 and V is TRBV18; TRBD1 aligns across 8 bases. Germline CDR1 is KGHSH and CDR2 is LQKENI. CDR3 size: 14 residues. Trimming cost V 6 bases and J 7 bases; bases outside gene matches: 10. The CDR3 DNA follows: TGTGCCAGCTCGTTGGACAGGGAAGTGTCTGGCTACACCTTC. Protein: CASSLDREVSGYTF.

This clone was detected only once. The V gene is TRBV5-8, the J gene TRBJ1-2; 9 nucleotides align to TRBD1. Germline lookup yields CDR1 SGHTS and CDR2 YDEGEE. V gave up 0 bases and J gave up 2 bases; unmatched junction bases: 2. This CDR3 region has 15 residues. The CDR3 loop is CASSLGGTGNYGYTF. CDR3 nucleotide sequence: TGTGCCAGCAGCTTGGGGGGGACAGGGAACTATGGCTACACCTTC.

The chain recombines TRBV12-5 with TRBJ2-3; TRBD1 aligns across 7 bases. CDR3 length equals 16 residues. Germline V CDR1 and CDR2: LGHNT, FRNRAP. Losses at the gene ends were 5 bases for V and 0 bases for J; bases not matched to a gene: 8. This chain's CDR3 is CASGTGTDFSTDTQYF. DNA of the CDR3: TGTGCTAGTGGTACCGGGACAGACTTTAGCACAGATACGCAGTATTTT.

This chain joins TRBV2 and TRBJ2-6; unclear D gene. The CDR3 covers 15 residues. CDR1 SNHLY and CDR2 FYNNEI come from the germline V gene. The V end lost 7 bases, the J end lost 0 bases, and 10 bases lay between the germline ends. In DNA, the CDR3 is TGTGCCAGCACTCCCAGTGTCTCTGGGGCCAACGTCCTGACTTTC. Its translation is CASTPSVSGANVLTF.

The chain employs TRBV5-6 and TRBJ1-2; 8 nucleotides line up with TRBD1. CDR1 SGHDT and CDR2 YYEEEE come from the germline V gene. The CDR3 is 13 amino acids. Unmatched junction bases numbered 2, after V lost 0 bases and J lost 7 bases. CDR3 sequence (DNA): TGTGCCAGCAGCTTGGGACAGGGGCCTGGCTACACCTTC. It codes for CASSLGQGPGYTF. The full variable domain, its missing parts supplied by reference TRBV5-6 and TRBJ1-2, is DAGVTQSPTHLIKTRGQQVTLRCSPKSGHDTVSWYQQALGQGPQFIFQYYEEEERQRGNFPDRFSGHQFPNYSSELNVNALLLGDSALYLCASSLGQGPGYTFGSGTRLTVV.

The chain combines TRBV5-6 with TRBJ2-5; 9 bases are a match to TRBD2. The CDR3 has 16 amino acids. Per the germline V gene, CDR1 is SGHDT and CDR2 is YYEEEE. After removal of 3 bases from V and 5 bases from J, the junction contained 11 bases not matched to a gene. The CDR3 here is CASSWLAGVGWETQYF. The CDR3 nucleotides read TGTGCCAGCAGCTGGTTAGCGGGAGTGGGTTGGGAGACCCAGTACTTC.

The CDR3 protein is CASSQAGTEAFF. For the CDR3, the DNA is TGCGCCAGCAGCCAAGCGGGCACTGAAGCTTTCTTT. The genes are TRBV4-1 and TRBJ1-1; the D is unclear. CDR3 size: 12 residues. Trimming cost V 1 base and J 4 bases, with 4 bases left between them. Germline V gene sequence: CDR1 MGHRA, CDR2 YSYEKL.

This sequence joins TRBV21-1 and TRBJ2-5; the table's TRBD1 call for D was not verified on the DNA. TRBV21-1 is a known pseudogene. This CDR3 has 15 amino acids. This CDR3 reads CASSKLTGTKETQYF. Here the CDR3 DNA reads TGTGCCAGCAGCAAACTCACAGGAACGAAGGAGACCCAGTACTTC.

V gene TRBV29-1 combines with J gene TRBJ2-3; D possibly corresponds to TRBD2 (6 bases). Germline loops: CDR1 SQVTM, CDR2 ANQGSEA. The germline V and J ends were trimmed by 8 bases and 0 bases, with 21 bases remaining between them. The CDR3 contains 16 residues. In DNA form, the CDR3 reads TGCAGCTTACAGATATGGGGGGAAACAAGCACAGATACGCAGTATTTT. Protein product: CSLQIWGETSTDTQYF.

The chain links TRBV3-1 (or the pseudogene TRBV3-2) to TRBJ1-2; 9 positions match TRBD1. This CDR3 is 14 amino acids long. Trimming took 4 bases from V and 4 from J; bases not matched to a gene: 4. CDR1 and CDR2 from the germline V gene are LGHDT and YNNKEL (reference sequence). In nucleotides, the CDR3 is TGTGCCAGCAGCCTGGGGACAGGGTCCTATGGCTACACCTTC. Its translation: CASSLGTGSYGYTF.

Remarks on this clone: Other DNA sequences within the sample encode an identical CDR3. This chain connects TRBV7-9 to TRBJ1-2; 11 bases are a match to TRBD1. From germline, CDR1 is SEHNR and CDR2 FQNEAQ (reference sequence). There are 15 residues in the CDR3. The V gene end was trimmed by 5 bases and the J gene end by 2 bases; junction bases not matched to a gene: 4. CDR3 nucleotides: TGTGCCAGCAGCCTTGGGACAGGGGGAAACTATGGCTACACCTTC. This sequence encodes CASSLGTGGNYGYTF.

The chain carries TRBV4-1 and TRBJ2-2; 7 nucleotides align to TRBD1. CDR1 is MGHRA, CDR2 YSYEKL, per germline. V lost 3 bases, J lost 0 bases, and 16 bases stayed unmatched. The CDR3 covers 20 residues. CDR3 sequence (DNA): TGCGCCAGCAGCCAGAGGACAGGTCCAAACAACTACGCGAACACCGGGGAGCTGTTTTTT. It yields the protein CASSQRTGPNNYANTGELFF.

This chain connects TRBV19 to TRBJ2-1, with a possible D match to TRBD1 (6 bases). The V end was cut by 5 bases, the J end by 8 bases, with 19 bases between. This CDR3 contains 15 residues. CDR1 is LNHDA, CDR2 SQIVND, per germline (reference sequence). The CDR3, as DNA: TGTGCCAGTAGTCCACACTCCAGGGGTCCCTATGAGCAGTTCTTC. Protein sequence: CASSPHSRGPYEQFF.

The rearrangement joins TRBV27 to TRBJ2-3, with 16 bases aligning to TRBD2. Per germline, CDR1 MNHEY and CDR2 SMNVEV (reference sequence). Germline trimming cut 2 bases from V and 0 bases from J; bases unmatched to any gene: 2. This CDR3 spans 18 amino acids. The CDR3 here is CASSLGTSGRASTDTQYF. The CDR3 DNA sequence: TGTGCCAGCAGTTTAGGGACTAGCGGGAGGGCCAGCACAGATACGCAGTATTTT.

The chain couples TRBV27 to TRBJ2-1; maybe TRBD1 (6 bases). V lost 0 bases, J lost 4 bases, and 7 bases lay in between. Germline V gives CDR1 MNHEY, CDR2 SMNVEV (reference sequence). This CDR3 contains 14 residues. The CDR3 here is CASSLSRGYNEQFF. The CDR3 region has the DNA TGTGCCAGCAGTTTATCGAGGGGGTACAATGAGCAGTTCTTC.